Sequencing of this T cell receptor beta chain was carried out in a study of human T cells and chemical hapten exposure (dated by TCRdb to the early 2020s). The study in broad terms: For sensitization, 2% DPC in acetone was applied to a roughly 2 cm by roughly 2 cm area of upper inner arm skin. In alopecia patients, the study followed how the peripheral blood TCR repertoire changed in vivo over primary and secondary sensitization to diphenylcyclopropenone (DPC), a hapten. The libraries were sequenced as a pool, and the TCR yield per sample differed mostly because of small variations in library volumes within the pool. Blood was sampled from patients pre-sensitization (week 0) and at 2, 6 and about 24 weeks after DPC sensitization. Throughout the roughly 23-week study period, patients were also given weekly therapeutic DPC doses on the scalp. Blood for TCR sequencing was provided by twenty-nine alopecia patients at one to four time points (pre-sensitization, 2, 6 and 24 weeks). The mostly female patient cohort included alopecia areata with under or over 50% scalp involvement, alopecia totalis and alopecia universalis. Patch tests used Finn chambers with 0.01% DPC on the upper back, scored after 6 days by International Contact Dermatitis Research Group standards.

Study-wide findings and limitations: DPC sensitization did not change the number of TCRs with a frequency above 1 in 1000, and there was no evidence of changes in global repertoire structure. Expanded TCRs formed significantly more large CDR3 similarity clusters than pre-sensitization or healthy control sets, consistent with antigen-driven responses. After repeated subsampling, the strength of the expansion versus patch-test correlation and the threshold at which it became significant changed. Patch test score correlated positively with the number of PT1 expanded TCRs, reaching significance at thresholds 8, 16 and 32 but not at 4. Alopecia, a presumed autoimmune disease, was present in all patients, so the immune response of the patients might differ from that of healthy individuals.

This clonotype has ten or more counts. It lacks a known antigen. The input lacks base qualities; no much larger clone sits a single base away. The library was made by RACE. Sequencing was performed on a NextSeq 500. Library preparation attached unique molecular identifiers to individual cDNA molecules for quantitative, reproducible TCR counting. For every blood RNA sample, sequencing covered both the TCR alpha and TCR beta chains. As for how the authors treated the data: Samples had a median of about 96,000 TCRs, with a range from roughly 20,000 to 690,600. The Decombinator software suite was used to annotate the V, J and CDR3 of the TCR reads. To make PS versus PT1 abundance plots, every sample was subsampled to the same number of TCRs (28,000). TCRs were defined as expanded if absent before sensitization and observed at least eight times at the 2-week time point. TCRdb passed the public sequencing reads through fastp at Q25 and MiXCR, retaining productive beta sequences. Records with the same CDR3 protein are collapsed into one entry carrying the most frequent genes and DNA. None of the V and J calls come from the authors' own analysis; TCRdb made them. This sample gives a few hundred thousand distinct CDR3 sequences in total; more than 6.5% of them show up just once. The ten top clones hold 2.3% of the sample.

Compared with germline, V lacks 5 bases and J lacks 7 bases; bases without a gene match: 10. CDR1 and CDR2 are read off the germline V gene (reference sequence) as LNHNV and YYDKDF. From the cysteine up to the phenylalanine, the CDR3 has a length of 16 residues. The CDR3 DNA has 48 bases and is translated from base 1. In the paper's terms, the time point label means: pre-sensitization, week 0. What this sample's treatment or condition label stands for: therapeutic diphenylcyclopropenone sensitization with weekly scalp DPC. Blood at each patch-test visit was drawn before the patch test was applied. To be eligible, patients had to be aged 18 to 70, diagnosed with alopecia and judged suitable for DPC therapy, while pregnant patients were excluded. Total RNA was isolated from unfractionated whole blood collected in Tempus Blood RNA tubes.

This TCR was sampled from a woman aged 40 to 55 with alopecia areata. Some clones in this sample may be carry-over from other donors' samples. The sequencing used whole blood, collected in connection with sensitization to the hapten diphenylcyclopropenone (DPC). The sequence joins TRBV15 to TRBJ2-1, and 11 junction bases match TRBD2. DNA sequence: TGTGCCACCAGCCCCCGCGGACTAGCGGGCCCAAATGAGCAGTTCTTC. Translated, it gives CATSPRGLAGPNEQFF. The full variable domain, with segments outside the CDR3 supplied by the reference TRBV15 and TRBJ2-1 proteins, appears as DAMVIQNPRYQVTQFGKPVTLSCSQTLNHNVMYWYQQKSSQAPKLLFHYYDKDFNNEADTPDNFQSRRPNTSFCFLDIRSPGLGDTAMYLCATSPRGLAGPNEQFFGPGTRLTVL.